This TCR beta chain was identified during a study of CD8 T cells in Susac syndrome. The sequenced target, TCR beta, came from blood CD8+ and CD4+ T cells. An input of about 0.45 to 1 ug of RNA was subjected to reverse transcription using random hexamers. With immunoSEQ multiplex PCR, TCR beta CDR3 was amplified across 54 Vbeta and 13 Jbeta. Each CDR3 protein gets one entry after TCRdb re-called the immunoSEQ multiplex PCR reads with MiXCR. The sample consists of under 200,000 distinct CDR3 sequences, 75% to 95% of them appearing once. This CDR3 is built from 15 residues. V lost 3 bases and J lost 1, with 13 bases in between.

The sample taken for sequencing was CD4+ T cells from PBMCs. The receptor comes from a human donor with Susac syndrome. The rearrangement uses TRBV12-3 or TRBV12-4 and TRBJ2-7; D gene ambiguous. CDR3 residues: CASSFRPGSSYEQYF. Written as DNA, the CDR3 is TGTGCCAGCAGTTTCCGCCCGGGCTCTTCCTACGAGCAGTACTTC.